This T cell receptor beta chain was identified in a study of blood T cell repertoires in COVID-19. Looking at the study overall: Researchers got acute and convalescent COVID-19 samples from the United States, Italy and Spain. From T cells, B-cell-depleted T cells, or PBMCs came the material, which was cDNA or gDNA.

As originally analysed: Using reference gene primer amplification, nucleated cell counts were estimated. Generated by immunoSEQ multiplex PCR, the TCRdb table keeps only in-frame clones and is missing some. V, J and clone size derive from that table, while D and trimming were established from the DNA sequence. This table has some 120,000 clones, 83% appearing once. Germline assignment: CDR1 SGHTA and CDR2 FQGTGA. Trimming at V came to 4 bases and at J to 3 bases, leaving 7 bases not matched to a gene. The CDR3 runs to 17 residues. V is TRBV7-3 and J is TRBJ2-2; 11 bases are shared with TRBD2. This clonotype originated in an elderly man with active or convalescent COVID-19. The material sequenced was peripheral blood. This CDR3 is CASSSSGTSGYTGELFF. As DNA, the CDR3 is TGTGCCAGCAGCTCTTCCGGGACTAGCGGATACACCGGGGAGCTGTTTTTT.